Given below is one T cell receptor (beta chain) in context. Its antigen is as yet unknown. This specimen belongs to a study of blood T cells in healthy people across ages. Study-level findings and limits: From one million sequenced T cells, diversity estimates were lower bounds.

Germline V gene lookup returns CDR1 SGHTA and CDR2 FQGNSA. The CDR3 is 14 amino acids. V was shortened by 6 bases and J by 6 bases, with 15 bases between the two germline ends. A sample-barcoded 5' primer and a J-beta primer mix were used in a second PCR of roughly 7 to 11 cycles. Each CDR3 protein is one row after TCRdb ran MiXCR on the 5' RACE reads. The data contain about 2 million distinct CDR3 sequences, 49% of them singletons. The sequenced material came from blood. The TCR sequence derives from a woman in her thirties or forties in good health. The V and J genes are TRBV7-2 and TRBJ1-5; tentatively, D is TRBD1 (5 bases). The CDR3: CASSHPGGGQPQHF. Here the CDR3 DNA reads TGTGCCAGCAGTCACCCGGGCGGGGGTCAGCCCCAGCATTTT.